This T cell receptor beta chain was sequenced during a study of blood T cells in healthy people across ages. A sample-barcoded 5' primer and a J-beta primer mix were used in a second PCR of about 6 to 11 cycles. Every cDNA molecule carried a tag from a template-switch adaptor bearing 12 random nucleotides. TCRdb reanalysed the 5' RACE reads using MiXCR and keeps one entry per CDR3 protein. The sample has some 1,500,000 distinct CDR3 sequences, approximately 39% seen once. V gave up 0 bases and J gave up 6 bases, with 4 bases separating them. The CDR3 length is 12 residues. Germline CDR1 and CDR2: LNHNV and YYDKDF (reference sequence). This clonotype was seen only a few times. Its specificity is unknown. Overall study findings and caveats: Diversity was higher, and naive CD4+ cells more numerous, in long-lived donors than in aged donors.

The chain uses TRBV15 and TRBJ2-3; the D is unclear. The source material was blood. The clonotype comes from a woman younger than 35 in good health. The CDR3 DNA reads as TGTGCCACCAGCAGAGATTGGGATACGCAGTATTTT. It codes for CATSRDWDTQYF.